Below, 15 T cell receptor beta chains from the same sample are listed, as sequenced in a study of blood T cells in healthy people across ages. Using a J-beta primer mix together with a sample-barcoded 5' primer, a second PCR was run for about 7 to 12 cycles. TCRdb called the 5' RACE reads again in MiXCR, with one record for every CDR3 protein. The sample yields under 850,000 distinct CDR3 sequences, roughly 40% seen once. Input material: blood. These receptor sequences come from a young man in good health.

This clonotype turned up a few times. V is TRBV18 and J is TRBJ1-1; D is perhaps TRBD1 (5 bases). From germline, CDR1 is KGHSH and CDR2 LQKENI. The CDR3 has 15 amino acids. V lost 2 bases and J lost 3, with 13 bases in between. The CDR3 loop reads CASSPGSGSDTEAFF. DNA for the CDR3: TGTGCCAGCTCACCAGGCTCAGGGAGTGACACTGAAGCTTTCTTT.

In regard to this clonotype: A read error may account for a junction end that differs from germline. The chain links TRBV4-2 to TRBJ2-1; perhaps TRBD2 as D (5 bases). CDR1 is LGHNA, CDR2 YNFKEQ, per germline. The CDR3 extends over 16 amino acids. CDR3 coding DNA: TGTGCCAGCAGCCAATATCTGGGGAGCTCCTACACTGAGCAGTTCTTC. This codes for CASSQYLGSSYTEQFF.

V and J are TRBV20-1 and TRBJ2-2; 8 bases agree with TRBD2. The germline gives CDR1 DFQATT, CDR2 SNEGSKA (reference sequence). The CDR3 contains 15 residues. The J segment lost 2 bases and the V segment lost 2 bases, leaving 4 bases of the junction unmatched. The DNA for the CDR3 is TGCAGTGCTAGACCCCGGGGGGGCAACACCGGGGAGCTGTTTTTT. It translates to CSARPRGGNTGELFF.

The chain recombines TRBV7-9 with TRBJ2-1, with 8 bases fitting TRBD2. Losses at the gene ends were 5 bases for V and 5 bases for J; bases not matched to a gene: 11. CDR1 is SEHNR and CDR2 is FQNEAQ in the germline V gene (reference sequence). The CDR3 runs 16 residues. The CDR3 DNA follows: TGTGCCAGCAGCCAGCCCCGGGGGGGGTCGGACAATGAGCAGTTCTTC. Translation gives CASSQPRGGSDNEQFF.

With regard to this clonotype: A much bigger clone sits one base away, suggesting this may be a read error. This chain uses TRBV20-1 with TRBJ2-1, with D unresolved. The CDR3 has 13 amino acids. Germline V gives CDR1 DFQATT, CDR2 SNEGSKA (reference sequence). V lost 1 base and J lost 10, with 14 bases in between. The CDR3 loop is CSARGKGRYEQFF. CDR3 sequence (DNA): TGCAGTGCTAGAGGCAAGGGCCGATACGAGCAGTTCTTC.

Turning to this clonotype: It may be a read error: a sequence one base away is much more abundant. CDR3 sequence: CASSLSGATREQYF. The CDR3, as DNA: TGTGCCAGCAGTTTATCGGGGGCAACACGAGAGCAGTACTTC. V and J are TRBV12-3 or TRBV12-4 and TRBJ2-7; the D call may be TRBD1 or TRBD2 (6 bases each). The CDR3 spans 14 residues. The V gene lost 2 bases and the J gene lost 7 bases, with 15 bases spanning the gap.

V gene TRBV2 combines with J gene TRBJ2-5, with 7 bases that match TRBD2. Germline CDR1 reads SNHLY; CDR2 reads FYNNEI. This CDR3 contains 14 residues. Trimming at V came to 7 bases and at J to 2 bases, leaving 7 bases not matched to a gene. The CDR3 sequence: CASKWSGAQETQYF. CDR3 nucleotide sequence: TGTGCCAGCAAATGGAGCGGGGCTCAAGAGACCCAGTACTTC.

The chain couples TRBV4-2 to TRBJ2-4; 10 nucleotides align to TRBD2. V shed 0 bases, J shed 13 bases, and the junction held 12 bases outside the gene matches. Germline V CDR1 and CDR2: LGHNA, YNFKEQ. The length of the CDR3 is 16 residues. This chain's CDR3 is CASSQDPQRGGNEQYF. CDR3 bases: TGTGCCAGCAGCCAAGATCCCCAGCGGGGGGGCAATGAGCAGTACTTC.

This clonotype was counted a single time. The chain employs TRBV4-1 and TRBJ1-4; D is uncertain. Trimming removed 0 bases from V and 2 bases from J, with 13 bases in between. The CDR3 spans 17 residues. Looked up from germline, CDR1 is MGHRA and CDR2 is YSYEKL. The CDR3 nucleotides read TGCGCCAGCAGCCAAGAGGTGGGCGGTTTTACTAATGAAAAACTGTTTTTT. Translated: CASSQEVGGFTNEKLFF.

This clonotype came up a few times. The rearrangement joins TRBV20-1 to TRBJ1-1, with D unclear. The germline V gene encodes CDR1 DFQATT and CDR2 SNEGSKA (reference sequence). The V end lost 7 bases, the J end lost 6 bases, and 9 bases lay between the germline ends. This CDR3 region has 10 residues. CDR3 nucleotides: TGCAGTGTCACTGGGGCTGAAGCTTTCTTT. As protein: CSVTGAEAFF.

In this sample, this clonotype turned up many times. The DNA for the CDR3 is TGCAGTGCCCTCCGGGCAGCGTCCTACGAGCAGTACTTC. Its translation: CSALRAASYEQYF. The chain has TRBV20-1 and TRBJ2-7, with D uncertain. Germline V gives CDR1 DFQATT, CDR2 SNEGSKA (reference sequence). The ends were cut back, 6 bases at V and 1 base at J, with 13 bases in the middle. The CDR3 has 13 residues.

This clonotype was counted a few times. The chain combines TRBV7-2 with TRBJ1-5, with a tentative D call TRBD1 (5 bases). V lost 1 base to trimming and J lost 6 bases, with 16 bases between them. The CDR3 consists of 16 residues. Germline CDR1 reads SGHTA; CDR2 reads FQGNSA. CDR3: CASSLDAGPSGQPQHF. The CDR3 DNA is TGTGCCAGCAGCTTAGATGCAGGGCCTTCCGGTCAGCCCCAGCATTTT.

A word on this clonotype: This could be a read error, since a much larger clone is one nucleotide away. It is likely a read error, because the conserved phenylalanine at the end of the CDR3 is missing. The genes are TRBV6-4 and TRBJ2-1; TRBD2 is a possible D gene (6 bases). This CDR3 contains 15 residues. V lost 0 bases and J 6 bases, leaving 12 bases between the germline ends. Germline loops: CDR1 MRHNA, CDR2 SNTAGT. This CDR3 reads CASSDSGLEGNEQFY. The CDR3 DNA sequence: TGTGCCAGCAGTGACTCGGGACTCGAAGGCAATGAGCAGTTCTAC.

Only a few counts were recorded for this clonotype. Mismatch with germline at one junction end may stem from a read error. This chain joins TRBV7-9 and TRBJ1-2; 9 bases are shared with TRBD1. CDR1 is SEHNR, CDR2 FQNEAQ, per germline (reference sequence). CDR3 length: 14 amino acids. The CDR3, as DNA: TGTGCCAGCAGCCTAGCCGGGACAGGGTACGCCTACACCTTC. Its translation: CASSLAGTGYAYTF. The full variable domain, with the rest looked up from reference TRBV7-9 and TRBJ1-2, is DTGVSQNPRHKITKRGQNVTFRCDPISEHNRLYWYRQTLGQGPEFLTYFQNEAQLEKSRLLSDRFSAERPKGSFSTLEIQRTEQGDSAMYLCASSLAGTGYAYTFGSGTRLTVV.

This clonotype was seen a few times. The chain couples TRBV9 to TRBJ2-2; D gene unclear. This CDR3 region has 18 residues. V gave up 0 bases and J gave up 0 bases, with 15 bases separating them. Per the germline V gene, CDR1 is SGDLS and CDR2 is YYNGEE. This CDR3 reads CASSVVSGSRTNTGELFF. The CDR3 DNA reads as TGTGCCAGCAGCGTAGTTTCCGGAAGTCGGACGAACACCGGGGAGCTGTTTTTT.